Listed below are T cell receptor beta chains from one sample, sequenced in a study of a mutant IDH1 vaccine in newly diagnosed glioma. Here immunoSEQ multiplex PCR was the method, and the copy in TCRdb shows in-frame clones only, minus some. This table has approximately 110,000 clones, roughly 90% appearing once. What these receptors recognize is not known. The sequencing used PBMCs, collected from a glioma patient whose treatment included an IDH1 peptide vaccine. Every receptor here comes from a woman aged 45 to 65 with glioma. CDR3s include the opening cysteine and the closing phenylalanine or tryptophan. Each record gives: clone size, D gene, V gene, J gene, CDR3 protein, CDR3 DNA. D genes are given only for firm matches. Expanded clones get a size class; other rows say once, few or many, or leave the size out.

NA	TRBD2	TRBV4-1	TRBJ2-2	CASSQGLARAGELFF	TGCGCCAGCAGCCAGGGACTAGCGAGAGCCGGGGAGCTGTTTTTT
NA	NA	TRBV19	TRBJ1-1	CASSIWRGSMNTEAFF	TGTGCCAGTAGTATATGGAGGGGTTCCATGAACACTGAAGCTTTCTTT
once	NA	TRBV7-9	TRBJ2-7	CASSPARESEQYF	TGTGCCAGCAGCCCTGCCCGGGAGAGCGAGCAGTACTTC
NA	TRBD1	TRBV7-2	TRBJ2-7	CASSPDRGQEQYF	TGTGCCAGCAGCCCCGACAGGGGGCAAGAGCAGTACTTC
NA	NA	TRBV19	TRBJ2-1	CASSWTQGHNEQFF	TGTGCCAGTAGTTGGACCCAGGGGCACAATGAGCAGTTCTTC
NA	NA	TRBV7-9	TRBJ2-2	CASSLTAGELFF	TGTGCCAGCAGCTTAACCGCCGGGGAGCTGTTTTTT
NA	NA	TRBV28	TRBJ1-1	CASSLSGNTEAFF	TGTGCCAGCAGTTTATCAGGGAACACTGAAGCTTTCTTT
NA	TRBD1	TRBV9	TRBJ1-2	CASSVDTGGQGARGYTF	TGTGCCAGCAGCGTAGATACCGGGGGACAGGGGGCGCGAGGCTACACCTTC
NA	TRBD2	TRBV27	TRBJ2-1	CASRPRAGGSLNEQFF	TGTGCCAGCAGACCTCGTGCGGGGGGCTCGCTCAATGAGCAGTTCTTC
NA	NA	TRBV10-2	TRBJ2-7	CASGAGGYEQYF	TGCGCCAGCGGGGCGGGCGGCTACGAGCAGTACTTC
NA	TRBD1	TRBV9	TRBJ1-3	CASSAGQAGNTIYF	TGTGCCAGCAGCGCGGGACAGGCGGGAAACACCATATATTTT
once	TRBD2	TRBV2	TRBJ2-3	CASRETSGYTDTQYF	TGTGCCAGCAGAGAGACTAGCGGCTACACAGATACGCAGTATTTT
NA	NA	TRBV5-1	TRBJ1-1	CASSLAQGGMNTEAFF	TGCGCCAGCAGCTTGGCCCAAGGGGGGATGAACACTGAAGCTTTCTTT
once	NA	TRBV11-2	TRBJ1-1	CASSLLRNTEAFF	TGTGCCAGCAGCTTATTGAGGAACACTGAAGCTTTCTTT
NA	TRBD1	TRBV28	TRBJ1-2	CASRPGTGGRYGYTF	TGTGCCAGCAGACCCGGGACAGGGGGAAGATATGGCTACACCTTC
few	TRBD2	TRBV2	TRBJ2-7	CASSDSSGSLDEQYF	TGTGCCAGCAGCGACTCTAGCGGGAGTCTCGACGAGCAGTACTTC
NA	NA	TRBV6-6	TRBJ2-4	CASSQRPREAKNIQYF	TGTGCCAGCAGCCAACGCCCCCGGGAAGCCAAAAACATTCAGTACTTC
NA	TRBD1	TRBV29-1	TRBJ2-7	CSVSDRVHEQYF	TGCAGCGTTTCCGACAGGGTCCACGAGCAGTACTTC
NA	NA	TRBV28	TRBJ2-5	CASRPGSLVQETQYF	TGTGCCAGCAGACCGGGAAGCCTGGTCCAAGAGACCCAGTACTTC
NA	TRBD2	TRBV7-6	TRBJ2-2	CASSLRSGTDGTGELFF	TGTGCCAGCAGCTTAAGAAGCGGGACCGACGGCACCGGGGAGCTGTTTTTT
NA	NA	TRBV2	TRBJ2-7	CAWPGHPWSYEQYF	TGTGCCTGGCCAGGACACCCGTGGTCCTACGAGCAGTACTTC
NA	TRBD2	TRBV5-1	TRBJ2-5	CASSFRTSEETQYF	TGCGCCAGCAGCTTTAGGACTAGTGAGGAGACCCAGTACTTC
NA	TRBD2	TRBV11-2	TRBJ2-1	CASSFVWGGRHNEQFF	TGTGCCAGCAGCTTCGTCTGGGGAGGGAGGCACAATGAGCAGTTCTTC
NA	NA	TRBV18	TRBJ1-1	CASSPSGPNTEAFF	TGTGCCAGCTCACCATCGGGGCCAAACACTGAAGCTTTCTTT
NA	NA	TRBV11-2	TRBJ2-3	CASSIRWGLSTDTQYF	TGTGCCAGCAGCATCCGTTGGGGGCTCAGCACAGATACGCAGTATTTT
NA	TRBD1	TRBV5-1	TRBJ1-4	CASSLEVQGAHEKLFF	TGCGCCAGCAGCTTGGAGGTGCAGGGGGCACATGAAAAACTGTTTTTT
NA	NA	TRBV11-2	TRBJ1-4	CASSLVGGATNEKLFF	TGTGCCAGCAGCTTAGTCGGGGGAGCAACTAATGAAAAACTGTTTTTT
few	TRBD1	TRBV28	TRBJ1-5	CASSFVTGGNQPQHF	TGTGCCAGCAGTTTCGTGACAGGGGGCAATCAGCCCCAGCATTTT
NA	TRBD1	TRBV9	TRBJ1-1	CASSVGQGDTEAFF	TGTGCCAGCAGCGTCGGACAGGGGGACACTGAAGCTTTCTTT
NA	NA	TRBV27	TRBJ2-3	CASSRGAGTDTQYF	TGTGCCAGCAGTCGGGGGGCAGGGACAGATACGCAGTATTTT
NA	NA	TRBV5-6	TRBJ1-2	CASSPPELYGYTF	TGTGCCAGCAGCCCCCCCGAGCTGTATGGCTACACCTTC
NA	NA	TRBV6-6	TRBJ1-3	CASGPQGPKGIYF	TGTGCCAGCGGGCCTCAGGGGCCTAAAGGCATATATTTT
once	NA	TRBV18	TRBJ1-2	CASSPNGQIVNYGYTF	TGTGCCAGCTCACCCAACGGACAGATAGTTAACTATGGCTACACCTTC
NA	NA	TRBV7-3	TRBJ1-1	CASSLNRGQEAFF	TGTGCCAGCAGCTTAAATAGGGGACAAGAAGCTTTCTTT
NA	NA	TRBV6-4	TRBJ1-5	CASPTGALSNQPQHF	TGTGCCAGTCCAACCGGGGCCTTGAGCAATCAGCCCCAGCATTTT
NA	NA	TRBV9	TRBJ2-1	CASSGPLPGDEQFF	TGTGCCAGCAGCGGACCGCTGCCCGGGGATGAGCAGTTCTTC
NA	NA	TRBV18	TRBJ1-4	CASSPNLAQGDEKLFF	TGTGCCAGCTCACCAAACCTGGCGCAGGGAGATGAAAAACTGTTTTTT
few	TRBD2	TRBV4-1	TRBJ2-1	CASSQGRSGRYNEQFF	TGCGCCAGCAGCCAAGGTCGGAGCGGGAGATACAATGAGCAGTTCTTC
NA	TRBD2	TRBV6-5	TRBJ2-3	CASSPSGSFSDTQYF	TGTGCCAGCAGTCCTAGCGGGAGTTTTTCAGATACGCAGTATTTT
NA	TRBD1	TRBV6-6	TRBJ1-1	CASSLRTGNTEAFF	TGTGCCAGCAGTCTCCGGACAGGAAACACTGAAGCTTTCTTT
NA	TRBD2	TRBV12-5	TRBJ2-1	CASGPGTSGRGEQFF	TGTGCTAGTGGTCCCGGGACTAGCGGGAGAGGAGAGCAGTTCTTC
NA	NA	TRBV30	TRBJ2-7	CAWRRAPTSYEQYF	TGTGCCTGGAGGAGAGCACCCACCTCCTACGAGCAGTACTTC
NA	TRBD1	TRBV27	TRBJ2-2	CASSPLRTGFRTGELFF	TGTGCCAGCAGTCCCCTCCGGACAGGGTTTCGTACCGGGGAGCTGTTTTTT
NA	NA	TRBV5-6	TRBJ2-3	CASSLHPGGDTQYF	TGTGCCAGCAGCCTCCACCCAGGAGGGGATACGCAGTATTTT
NA	NA	TRBV10-1	TRBJ1-1	CASRQGQNTEAFF	TGCGCCAGCAGGCAGGGACAGAACACTGAAGCTTTCTTT
NA	TRBD2	TRBV10-2	TRBJ2-1	CASRGTSAYNEQFF	TGCGCCAGCCGAGGGACTAGCGCATACAATGAGCAGTTCTTC
NA	TRBD1	TRBV7-8	TRBJ2-7	CASSSGTGRSWEQYF	TGTGCCAGCAGCTCAGGGACAGGGCGTTCGTGGGAGCAGTACTTC
NA	TRBD1	TRBV28	TRBJ1-3	CASSFGGQFGNTIYF	TGTGCCAGCAGTTTCGGGGGACAGTTTGGAAACACCATATATTTT
NA	NA	TRBV20-1	TRBJ2-1	CSATDDNEQFF	TGCAGTGCTACTGACGACAATGAGCAGTTCTTC
NA	NA	TRBV29-1	TRBJ2-6	CSVSSGYGANVLTF	TGCAGCGTATCGTCTGGGTATGGGGCCAACGTCCTGACTTTC
NA	NA	TRBV27	TRBJ2-6	CASSSPRAGANVLTF	TGTGCCAGCAGTTCCCCCAGAGCTGGGGCCAACGTCCTGACTTTC
NA	NA	TRBV29-1	TRBJ2-7	CSVVPRRHYEQYF	TGCAGCGTTGTGCCTCGCCGCCACTACGAGCAGTACTTC
NA	TRBD2	TRBV9	TRBJ2-1	CASSVSLAGNHEQFF	TGTGCCAGCAGCGTATCCCTAGCGGGAAACCATGAGCAGTTCTTC
NA	NA	TRBV28	TRBJ1-5	CASRVGNQPQHF	TGTGCGTCGAGGGTCGGCAATCAGCCCCAGCATTTT
NA	TRBD2	TRBV7-3	TRBJ2-5	CASSLTGGSAETQYF	TGTGCCAGCAGCTTAACCGGCGGGAGCGCGGAGACCCAGTACTTC
NA	TRBD1	TRBV28	TRBJ2-7	CASSLWDRGYEQYF	TGTGCCAGCAGTTTGTGGGACAGGGGGTACGAGCAGTACTTC
NA	NA	TRBV9	TRBJ2-7	CASSAEAGWDPEQYF	TGTGCCAGCAGCGCCGAGGCAGGGTGGGATCCCGAGCAGTACTTC
NA	TRBD2	TRBV5-1	TRBJ2-1	CASSRSSGRGNEQFF	TGCGCCAGCAGCCGCTCTAGCGGGAGGGGCAATGAGCAGTTCTTC
NA	NA	TRBV2	TRBJ1-6	CASSGQQNSPLHF	TGTGCCAGCAGTGGCCAGCAAAATTCACCCCTCCACTTT